This T cell receptor (beta chain) is drawn from a study of cytomegalovirus exposure and HLA in healthy donors (dated by TCRdb to 2016 to 2017). A note on the overall study: According to an earlier analysis of 587 of the donors, about 179 million T cells yielded some 120 million unique TCR beta sequences and 276 Gb of sequence data. On average, over 200,000 unique TCR beta nucleotide sequences were sequenced per donor among a few hundred genotyped donors of the cohort, with around 19% of those sequences being non-productive. An early release that covered some 630 HLA-typed donors contained about 300 gigabases of sequencing data and 80 million or so unique TCR sequences. The study combined high-throughput TCR immunosequencing, statistical association of individual TCRs with disease status, and machine learning to predict cytomegalovirus infection status. Every repertoire in the discovery cohort had been generated on one and the same sequencing platform. Both class I and class II loci were covered by HLA typing, at four-digit resolution. Besides the first cohort of approximately 670 subjects, a separate validation cohort made up of 90 to 150 different subjects was used. Rather than using new phenotypic data, the later analysis identified candidate immune exposures from TCR beta sequences and from how often those sequences occurred across donors. To decide whether each TCR beta V gene segment behaved as functional or pseudogenic, an earlier analysis of approximately 600 of the donors relied on high-throughput TCR beta sequencing. To study patterns of TCR occurrence, a later analysis re-analyzed previously published TCR beta repertoires from several hundred donors and added high-resolution HLA genotyping. The study aimed to test whether cataloging public T cell receptors could reveal signatures of past pathogen exposure. Alongside the repertoire data, information on donor age, sex, ethnicity and CMV serostatus was compiled. Typing coverage differed by locus: A, B, C, DRB1 and DQB1 were typed in roughly 629-630 donors, DQA1 in 522, DPA1 in some 600, and DPB1 in 472. Of the roughly 400 genotyped donors, around 81% fell in the genetic ancestry cluster associated with self-reported Caucasian donors. A later genetic analysis took genome-wide SNP genotypes for about three fifths of the 666 donors and used that subset as a discovery cohort. The study profiled the T cell repertoires of hundreds of subjects by immunosequencing and related them to cytomegalovirus serostatus. Because of strong linkage in the cohort, four to six DR-DQ haplotypes were treated as single units for association and clustering. Summary of the overall study and its limitations: According to the authors, the approach could potentially be generalized to other disease states and immunological phenotypes. Sequencing depth was assumed to be roughly uniform across donors in the presence/absence analyses, though that assumption may not hold. According to a later analysis, TCR association rates differed among HLA loci, with DRB1 alleles showing the most associated TCRs and HLA-C alleles showing the fewest. Most TCR sequences were seen in very few donors, while some public TCRs were found in many individuals. In both the original and validation cohorts, the classifier was reported to diagnose cytomegalovirus status with high specificity and sensitivity. CMV serostatus was the only immune exposure information available for the cohort. An association between a missense DCLRE1C variant and V-gene and J-gene trimming of TCR beta chains was found in a later genetic analysis and replicated in an independent cohort. A later analysis found that HLA-associated TCR beta chains were more clonally expanded and had lower generation probabilities than equally common non-associated chains. Broadly in line with IMGT annotations, most TCR beta V segments showed up in productive rearrangements about 87% or about 30% of the time in an earlier analysis of some 590 of the donors. The 87-base-pair reads could not distinguish some IMGT-functional V segments, including TRBV6-2 and TRBV6-3, so those segments were excluded. In vitro tests confirmed that three of the cytomegalovirus-associated TCR beta chains recognize cytomegalovirus antigens. Because counts were too low, more than 15 rarely observed V segments, including chromosome 9 orphons, were left out of the earlier analysis of some 640 of the donors. Most CMV-associated TCR beta chains appeared to be HLA-restricted in a later analysis, and the HLA associations seemed to be driven largely by CMV exposure. When HLA alleles, especially DR and DQ, strongly co-occurred, TCR associations were difficult to assign to individual alleles. Only TCR beta chains were sequenced in this cohort, and the absence of alpha or paired-chain data limited detectable features. HLA typing was unavailable for some donors at each locus, so association tests used only the typed subset. According to a later genetic analysis, donors in an Asian-associated ancestry cluster had fewer N-insertions in productive TCRs than the approximately 670-donor mean. A further reported finding was that TCR beta sequences accurately predicted the HLA-A and HLA-B alleles for most subjects in the first cohort. Correlated functional status among segregating V segments might reflect linkage disequilibrium, but an unknown experimental factor could not be ruled out. Several of the top co-occurrence clusters appeared to be linked to parvovirus B19, influenza, CMV and Epstein-Barr virus, according to a later analysis. Specific HLA alleles were associated with roughly 17,000 TCR beta sequences at a false discovery rate of 0.05 in a later analysis. The study gave a list of under 200 TCR beta chains associated with cytomegalovirus. A cluster of highly shared sequence variants was judged likely to be a technical artifact of the sequencing pipeline.

With respect to this clone: The specificity of this receptor is unknown. Base qualities were left out, and no much larger clone turns up one base away.

In total, over 600 healthy bone marrow donors made up the cohort. At the time of sampling, all cohort members were nominally healthy, though unrecorded immune exposures were likely present. The donor tested CMV seronegative, placing the donor among the 350 or so seronegative members of the cohort. Every donor gave a peripheral blood sample, and the peripheral blood mononuclear cells from that sample were used for TCR beta sequencing. The Qiagen DNeasy Blood Extraction Kit was used to extract genomic DNA from the blood cell samples. Preparation of the library involved the immunoSEQ multiplex PCR assay. A mixture of 60 forward primers for TCR Vbeta segments and 13 reverse primers for TCR Jbeta segments was used in the multiplex PCR. The CDR3 region of rearranged TCR beta genes was amplified from genomic DNA with a multiplex PCR assay. On the Illumina HiSeq System, the amplified TCR beta libraries were sequenced as 87-base-pair reads. The original pipeline was this. In a later analysis, tens of millions of unique TCR beta chains were counted across the roughly 610 repertoires, and about 10 million of these chains were shared by at least two donors. Raw reads were error-corrected and collapsed into unique sequences with a nearest-neighbor algorithm that merged closely related sequences to remove PCR and sequencing errors. Alignment of CDR3 sequences to IMGT reference sequences was used to assign V, D and J gene segments. For a sequence to be retained, a match of at least six nucleotides to both a V gene segment and a J gene segment was required. A rearrangement counted as productive if the CDR3 had no stop codons and remained in frame with V and J, and every other rearrangement counted as non-productive. CDR3 was defined according to IMGT convention as the region running from the second conserved V-encoded cysteine to the conserved J-encoded phenylalanine. The earlier analysis of some 540 of the donors excluded any sequence lacking an unambiguous match to a single V gene segment. In an earlier analysis of 587 of the donors, a V segment was called functional when productive rearrangements were above 56.7%, and segregating when the standard deviation between donors exceeded 5%. A statistical classification framework was built to diagnose cytomegalovirus status from the catalog of TCR beta chain sequences. V and J gene assignment, in a later analysis, came from comparing TCR nucleotide sequences with IMGT/GENE-DB human TR gene sequences. Using the TCRdist pipeline, a later analysis assigned CDR3 sequences along with most-parsimonious VDJ recombination scenarios. A later analysis defined each TCR beta chain by its CDR3 amino acid sequence plus V-gene family, and excluded reads lacking a unique V-gene family. To address suspected cross-contamination and a sequencing artifact, a later analysis removed roughly 640 highly shared, low-generation-probability nucleotide sequences. In a later analysis, a clonal expansion index for each public chain was calculated from normalized within-repertoire ranks of inferred template counts. Generation probabilities in a later analysis came from a VDJ recombination model fitted to out-of-frame rearrangements, and those results were checked against IGoR. A later analysis scored TCR-TCR, TCR-HLA and TCR-CMV co-occurrence with hypergeometric tests, applying a repertoire-size bias correction to TCR pairs. False discovery rates were estimated in a later analysis by permuting HLA or CMV assignments 20 times. A later analysis grouped co-occurring TCRs with DBSCAN, adding TCRdist sequence similarity when clustering within HLA-allele-positive subsets. For co-occurrence clustering, repertoires with fewer than 30,000 or more than 120,000 public chains were excluded, along with 4 to 6 repertoires with anomalous nucleotide sharing. TCRdb mirrors the immuneACCESS table, restricted to in-frame sequences. Some clones are absent from its copies; in checked studies, under half trace to an unresolved V gene, and the reason for the others is unknown. For V, J and clone size, that table is used; D and trimming come from the DNA. The table for this sample lists some 170,000 clones; around 81% of them were counted only once. The ten largest clones add up to around 2.4% of the sample.

From cysteine to phenylalanine, the CDR3 is 14 amino acids long. This entry keeps only the CDR3 DNA: 42 bases, framed from base 1. The germline V gene (reference sequence) sets CDR1 to LNHDA and CDR2 to SQIVND. V loses 0 bases, J loses 10 bases, and the germline ends lie 10 bases apart. The rearranged chain carries TRBV19 and TRBJ1-6, with TRBD1 tentatively as D gene (6 bases match). The TCR sequence derives from a woman aged 25 to 39 in good health and CMV-seronegative. Sequenced: PBMCs. The sequence in DNA is TGTGCCAGTAGTATAGAAGGGGGAAGATCACCCCTCCACTTT. Its translation reads: CASSIEGGRSPLHF.